The entry below gives a single TCR beta chain sequence along with its context. MiXCR, run by TCRdb on the RT-PCR reads, gives a single entry per CDR3 protein. The sample records about 150,000 distinct CDR3 sequences, 30% to 45% being singletons. There are 13 residues in the CDR3. Trimming left V 2 bases short and J 3 bases short, with 5 bases between. CDR1 MNHNY and CDR2 SVGAGI come from the germline V gene (reference sequence). This record comes from a study of patients and donors after allogeneic stem cell transplantation. This TCR was recovered from a human donor who was either an allogeneic HSCT recipient or a stem cell or donor lymphocyte infusion donor (not recorded which). It is not recorded whose cells these are; they may come from a transplant donor. The material sequenced was blood, either unsorted or a sorted T cell fraction (not recorded which). The V call is TRBV6-6, the J call TRBJ1-5; D unresolved. The CDR3 here is CASSYRPNQPQHF. Here the CDR3 DNA reads TGTGCCAGCAGTTACAGACCCAATCAGCCCCAGCATTTT.